These 29 T cell receptor beta chains share one sample of origin, sequenced in a study of molecular identifiers for immune sequencing clone quantification. TCRdb re-called the PCR reads with MiXCR, one entry per CDR3 protein. The sample has approximately 36,000 distinct CDR3 sequences, less than 20% seen once. Sequenced sample: naive CD8+ T cells from blood, with Jurkat cell RNA spiked in. Stated subset: FACS-sorted CD8+CD4-CCR7+CD45RA+ naive T cells. The receptors were gathered from a human donor in good health. Some libraries in this study had Jurkat cell RNA spiked in.

This clonotype occurred many times. The chain is built from TRBV29-1 and TRBJ2-1; D not resolved. The V end was cut by 6 bases, the J end by 7 bases, with 10 bases between. Per the germline V gene, CDR1 is SQVTM and CDR2 is ANQGSEA. This CDR3 has 11 amino acids. CDR3 DNA: TGCAGCGTGGGTCTTATGAATGAGCAGTTCTTC. It encodes CSVGLMNEQFF.

On this clonotype: A much larger clone differs by one base, so this may be a read error. The V and J genes are TRBV7-9 and TRBJ1-4, with D possibly being TRBD1 (6 bases). Germline V lookup: CDR1 SEHNR, CDR2 FQNEAQ (reference sequence). The CDR3 is 14 amino acids. Here the CDR3 DNA reads TGTGCCAGCAGCTTGGTACAGGGTCGGGAAAAACTGTCTTTT. Translated: CASSLVQGREKLSF.

This clonotype was seen just once. As the CDR3 is not closed by the conserved phenylalanine or tryptophan, this likely results from a read error. This chain connects TRBV12-3 or TRBV12-4 to TRBJ2-3; TRBD2 agrees at 10 bases. The CDR3 covers 19 residues. The junction had 20 bases not matched to a gene; V was cut back by 7 bases and J by 4 bases. The CDR3 reads CASNLAGVEKALYADTQYL. The CDR3 nucleotides are TGTGCCAGCAACCTAGCGGGAGTCGAAAAGGCACTATATGCAGATACGCAGTATCTT.

This clonotype was seen repeatedly, ten times or more. V gene TRBV4-3 combines with J gene TRBJ2-2; 12 positions match TRBD2. CDR3 length: 14 residues. V shed 7 bases, J shed 7 bases, and the junction held 4 bases outside the gene matches. Germline CDR1 is LGHNA and CDR2 is YSLEER. CDR3 bases: TGCGCCAGCACACTAGCGGGAGGTGTCGGGGAGCTGTTTTTT. It translates to CASTLAGGVGELFF.

In its sample, this clonotype was seen many times. V and J are TRBV9 and TRBJ1-4, with a weak D call TRBD1 (6 bases). The CDR3 spans 16 residues. Germline CDR1 is SGDLS and CDR2 is YYNGEE. V was trimmed by 4 bases and J by 6 bases, leaving 19 bases between them. The CDR3 loop reads CASSIDPGQAHEKLFF. For the CDR3, the DNA is TGTGCCAGCAGCATCGATCCGGGACAAGCTCATGAAAAACTGTTTTTT.

This clonotype occurred many times. This sequence joins TRBV25-1 and TRBJ2-7; a possible D gene is TRBD1 (6 bases). The germline V gene has CDR1 MGHDK and CDR2 SYGVNS. Trimming took 3 bases from V and 1 from J, leaving 13 bases between them. The CDR3 loop spans 15 amino acids. The CDR3: CASSDWLQGSYEQYF. The DNA of the CDR3 is TGTGCCAGCAGTGATTGGCTACAGGGTTCCTACGAGCAGTACTTC.

This clonotype occurred many times. In DNA, the CDR3 is TGCGCCAGCAGCTCCCTTAGCGGGATAAGCACAGATACGCAGTATTTT. Encoded protein: CASSSLSGISTDTQYF. The chain carries TRBV5-1 and TRBJ2-3, with 8 positions matching TRBD2. The CDR3 runs 16 residues. V lost 3 bases, J lost 0 bases, and 6 bases stayed unmatched. From germline, CDR1 is SGHRS and CDR2 YFSETQ.

In this sample, this clonotype turned up many times. This chain joins TRBV4-1 and TRBJ2-2; D is tentatively TRBD1 or TRBD2 (6 bases each). The CDR3 loop spans 15 amino acids. Germline V gives CDR1 MGHRA, CDR2 YSYEKL. V lost 1 base and J 2 bases, leaving 8 bases between the germline ends. This CDR3 reads CASSQAGANTGELFF. The CDR3 DNA sequence: TGCGCCAGCAGCCAAGCGGGGGCTAACACCGGGGAGCTGTTTTTT.

As concerns this clonotype: It may be a read error: a sequence one base away is much more abundant. This chain links TRBV9 with TRBJ2-3, with no clear D. The last part of the DNA fits TRBJ1-5 better; the J call may be wrong. The length of the CDR3 is 16 residues. Germline loops: CDR1 SGDLS, CDR2 YYNGEE. The CDR3 is CASSPPLAGVVDTQHF. In DNA, the CDR3 is TGTGCCAGCAGCCCCCCACTAGCGGGAGTCGTAGATACGCAGCATTTT.

This chain links TRBV4-2 with TRBJ2-7; 7 bases agree with TRBD1. V dropped 1 base and J dropped 5; count of bases not matched to a gene: 8. CDR3 length: 15 residues. Germline V gives CDR1 LGHNA, CDR2 YNFKEQ. CDR3: CASSQGGGAVDEQYF. DNA of the CDR3: TGTGCCAGCAGCCAAGGAGGGGGCGCGGTGGACGAGCAGTACTTC.

This clonotype has ten or more counts. The J gene is TRBJ2-3, the V gene TRBV7-3, with TRBD1 matching 9 bases. There are 14 residues in the CDR3. Trimming removed 4 bases from V and 5 bases from J; junction bases left unmatched: 4. Looked up from germline, CDR1 is SGHTA and CDR2 is FQGTGA. Here the CDR3 DNA reads TGTGCCAGCAGCTGGGGACAGGGTGTAGATACGCAGTATTTT. Residues: CASSWGQGVDTQYF.

This clonotype was counted at least ten times. The rearrangement joins TRBV28 to TRBJ1-5, with 9 bases identical to TRBD1. CDR1 is MDHEN and CDR2 is SYDVKM in the germline V gene. The V gene end was trimmed by 3 bases and the J gene end by 5 bases; junction bases not matched to a gene: 2. This CDR3 comprises 14 residues. Here the CDR3 reads CASSLGQGDQPQHF. DNA for the CDR3: TGTGCCAGCAGTTTGGGACAGGGTGATCAGCCCCAGCATTTT.

This clonotype occurred many times. The rearrangement uses TRBV9 and TRBJ2-3, with D perhaps assigned TRBD1 or TRBD2 (5 bases each). This CDR3 spans 14 amino acids. Germline V CDR1 and CDR2: SGDLS, YYNGEE. V lost 0 bases to trimming and J lost 1 base, with 6 bases between them. The CDR3 DNA is TGTGCCAGCAGCGTAGTGGGGGGCACAGATACGCAGTATTTT. It specifies CASSVVGGTDTQYF.

The chain employs TRBV4-1 and TRBJ2-7, with a weak D call TRBD2 (6 bases). The CDR3 has 17 residues. V gave up 4 bases and J gave up 1 base, with 20 bases separating them. Germline lookup yields CDR1 MGHRA and CDR2 YSYEKL. For the CDR3, the DNA is TGCGCCAGCAGCCCCGGGGACTTCTCATTACCATCCTACGAGCAGTACTTC. Protein sequence: CASSPGDFSLPSYEQYF.

This clonotype was seen ten or more times. This chain joins TRBV10-3 and TRBJ2-7; 8 nucleotides line up with TRBD2. Germline V gene data show CDR1 as ENHRY and CDR2 as SYGVKD. The CDR3 runs to 16 residues. J gave up 3 bases and V 4 bases, and 11 bases lay outside the gene matches. CDR3 amino acids: CAISAGGGRSSYEQYF. In DNA, the CDR3 is TGTGCCATCAGTGCCGGGGGCGGGAGGTCGAGCTACGAGCAGTACTTC.

This clonotype was observed at least ten times. The gene calls are TRBV4-2 and TRBJ2-3; D remains ambiguous. V lost 1 base and J 2 bases, leaving 10 bases between the germline ends. The CDR3 runs to 15 residues. Germline CDR1 is LGHNA and CDR2 is YNFKEQ. The CDR3 DNA reads TGTGCCAGCAGCCAAGTCGATACCATCACAGATACGCAGTATTTT. This translates into CASSQVDTITDTQYF.

This clonotype was counted many times. This chain links TRBV7-9 with TRBJ1-3, with no clear D. The V end was cut by 8 bases, the J end by 6 bases, with 23 bases between. The CDR3 loop spans 16 amino acids. The germline V gene has CDR1 SEHNR and CDR2 FQNEAQ (reference sequence). CDR3 residues: CASGLPQEREENTIYF. The CDR3 DNA follows: TGTGCCAGCGGACTTCCCCAGGAGCGCGAGGAAAACACCATATATTTT.

This clonotype appeared many times. V usage is TRBV28 and J usage is TRBJ2-7; D might be TRBD2 (5 bases). There are 13 residues in the CDR3. V was pared by 8 bases and J by 8 bases, with 19 bases between. Germline V lookup: CDR1 MDHEN, CDR2 SYDVKM. The CDR3 is CASSSPREDQQYF. The DNA of the CDR3 is TGTGCCAGCTCCTCGCCGAGGGAAGATCAGCAGTACTTC.

In its sample, this clonotype was seen many times. The V gene is TRBV6-5, the J gene TRBJ2-7; either TRBD1 or TRBD2 may fit D (5 bases each). The CDR3 spans 15 residues. Germline loops: CDR1 MNHEY, CDR2 SVGAGI. Trimming stripped 2 bases from V and 5 bases from J, with 16 bases between. The CDR3 coding sequence is TGTGCCAGCAGTTACCCCAAAAAGGGACCCGACGAGCAGTACTTC. This codes for CASSYPKKGPDEQYF.

This clonotype was picked up many times. The chain has TRBV4-1 and TRBJ2-5; the D gene could be TRBD1 or TRBD2 (6 bases each). The CDR3 is 16 amino acids. Germline V gene data show CDR1 as MGHRA and CDR2 as YSYEKL. V lost 5 bases and J 4 bases, leaving 20 bases between the germline ends. DNA of the CDR3: TGCGCCAGCAGCTCTTGGGTAGGAGGAGGGGGAGAGACCCAGTACTTC. Its protein product is CASSSWVGGGGETQYF.

This clonotype came up many times. The chain combines TRBV5-1 with TRBJ2-7, with no clear D. The CDR3 is 10 residues long. Germline CDR1 is SGHRS and CDR2 is YFSETQ. The CDR3 DNA sequence: TGCGCATCTAAAGGGCGCGAGCAGTACTTC. Translating gives CASKGREQYF.

The V and J genes are TRBV21-1 and TRBJ2-7; the D call TRBD1 from the table was never checked on the DNA. TRBV21-1 is annotated as a pseudogene. The CDR3 has 14 residues. In nucleotides, the CDR3 is TGTGCCAGCAAGATCCAGGGGGCTTCCTACGAGCAGTACTTC. It specifies CASKIQGASYEQYF.

About this clonotype itself: Mismatch with germline at one junction end may stem from a read error. The chain uses TRBV7-9 and TRBJ1-5; 9 bases line up with TRBD1. This CDR3 has 10 residues. The germline V gene encodes CDR1 SEHNR and CDR2 FQNEAQ (reference sequence). The CDR3 sequence: CASSLDRGLF. The CDR3 nucleotides read TGTGCCAGCAGCTTAGACAGGGGGCTGTTT.

This clonotype was picked up many times. The rearrangement joins TRBV20-1 to TRBJ2-7; possible D gene TRBD1, 6 bases. Germline CDR1 reads DFQATT; CDR2 reads SNEGSKA (reference sequence). CDR3 length: 13 amino acids. The germline V and J ends were trimmed by 1 base and 1 base, with 8 bases remaining between them. In DNA, the CDR3 is TGCAGTGCTAGAGGGGGACATTCCTACGAGCAGTACTTC. Amino acid sequence: CSARGGHSYEQYF.

The chain employs TRBV9 and TRBJ2-7, with TRBD2 identical over 15 bases. V lost 0 bases and J lost 5; bases outside the gene matches: 3. The germline V gene encodes CDR1 SGDLS and CDR2 YYNGEE. This CDR3 is built from 16 residues. The CDR3 spells CASSVGGLAGGNEQYF. CDR3 coding DNA: TGTGCCAGCAGCGTAGGGGGACTAGCGGGAGGAAACGAGCAGTACTTC.

This clonotype came up a few times. V and J are TRBV28 and TRBJ2-7; D might be TRBD2 (6 bases). Trimming shortened V by 7 bases and J by 4 bases, and 23 bases separated the two germline ends. From germline, CDR1 is MDHEN and CDR2 SYDVKM. The CDR3 covers 16 residues. The chain's CDR3 is CASKEQEIAGRYEQYF. In DNA form, the CDR3 reads TGTGCCAGCAAAGAACAAGAAATCGCGGGAAGATACGAGCAGTACTTC.

The chain has TRBV9 and TRBJ2-1, with 8 positions matching TRBD2. V lost 6 bases and J lost 0; bases outside the gene matches: 5. The CDR3 is made up of 15 amino acids. Looked up from germline, CDR1 is SGDLS and CDR2 is YYNGEE. The CDR3 region is CASNPGGGSYNEQFF. CDR3 DNA sequence: TGTGCCAGCAACCCGGGGGGGGGCTCCTACAATGAGCAGTTCTTC.

This clonotype showed up just a few times. The gene calls are TRBV27 and TRBJ2-5, with D possibly matching TRBD1 (5 bases). The CDR3 contains 13 residues. V lost 4 bases to trimming and J lost 2 bases, with 8 bases between them. Germline V gene data show CDR1 as MNHEY and CDR2 as SMNVEV (reference sequence). The DNA of the CDR3 is TGTGCCAGCAGTTATGGGGCTCAAGAGACCCAGTACTTC. Translation gives CASSYGAQETQYF.

This clonotype has at least ten counts. The chain employs TRBV7-6 and TRBJ2-5; the D gene is possibly TRBD1 (6 bases). There are 14 residues in the CDR3. Germline V gives CDR1 SGHVS, CDR2 FNYEAQ. V shed 2 bases and J shed 5 bases, with 12 bases lying between them. This CDR3 reads CASSLFGGWETQYF. The CDR3 DNA sequence: TGTGCCAGCAGCTTATTTGGGGGCTGGGAGACCCAGTACTTC. The full variable domain, in which reference TRBV7-6 and TRBJ2-5 provide the parts outside the CDR3, is GAGVSQSPRYKVTKRGQDVALRCDPISGHVSLYWYRQALGQGPEFLTYFNYEAQQDKSGLPNDRFSAERPEGSISTLTIQRTEQRDSAMYRCASSLFGGWETQYFGPGTRLLVL.